The 21 T cell receptor beta chains below were found in one sample sequenced in a study of cytomegalovirus exposure and HLA in healthy donors. The PCR contained 60 Vbeta and 13 Jbeta primers. The method was immunoSEQ multiplex PCR; TCRdb's version includes in-frame clones alone and lacks a portion of them. The sample lists under 150,000 clones, 79% occurring once. Sample: PBMCs. Receptor source: a young man in good health and CMV-seropositive.

The chain has TRBV18 and TRBJ1-3, with no clear D. V lost 5 bases, J lost 4 bases, and 18 bases lay in between. This CDR3 has 16 residues. Germline V CDR1 and CDR2: KGHSH, LQKENI. CDR3 loop: CASSFNVLSLGNTIYF. For the CDR3, the DNA is TGTGCCAGCTCATTTAATGTACTTTCTCTGGGAAACACCATATATTTT.

V and J are TRBV2 and TRBJ1-4; 7 bases align to TRBD1. This CDR3 region has 17 residues. V lost 7 bases, J lost 7 bases, and 18 bases stayed unmatched. Per germline, CDR1 SNHLY and CDR2 FYNNEI. The DNA of the CDR3 is TGTGCCAGCACCCTGATACGACCACAGGGGACGGGTGAAAAACTGTTTTTT. Protein product: CASTLIRPQGTGEKLFF.

This clone came up once. V is TRBV18 and J is TRBJ1-6; TRBD1 is a possible D gene (6 bases). The CDR3 spans 18 residues. Looked up from germline, CDR1 is KGHSH and CDR2 is LQKENI. V was pared by 3 bases and J by 5 bases, with 20 bases between. The CDR3 spells CASSPIPGGLSNNSPLHF. The CDR3 coding sequence is TGTGCCAGCTCACCTATCCCCGGGGGGCTAAGCAATAATTCACCCCTCCACTTT.

This rearrangement joins TRBV6-6 to TRBJ1-2; TRBD1 matches at 7 bases. Germline loops: CDR1 MNHNY, CDR2 SVGAGI (reference sequence). V was pared by 6 bases and J by 13 bases, with 14 bases of the junction left unmatched. The CDR3 runs to 13 residues. The CDR3 sequence is CASSDRDLRNSTF. In DNA form, the CDR3 reads TGTGCCAGCAGCGACAGGGACCTAAGGAACTCCACCTTC.

CDR3 amino acids: CASSTGTSGGRYF. In nucleotides, the CDR3 is TGTGCCAGCAGCACCGGGACTAGCGGTGGGAGGTACTTC. The V and J genes are TRBV28 and TRBJ2-5; 11 positions match TRBD2. There are 13 residues in the CDR3. Germline V gene sequence: CDR1 MDHEN, CDR2 SYDVKM. With 6 bases clipped from V and 13 bases from J, the junction kept 10 bases outside the gene matches.

This chain uses TRBV7-2 with TRBJ1-2; the match to TRBD1 covers 7 bases. The J segment lost 4 bases and the V segment lost 4 bases, leaving 6 bases of the junction unmatched. In germline, CDR1 is SGHTA, CDR2 FQGNSA. The CDR3 extends over 14 amino acids. CDR3 coding DNA: TGTGCCAGCAGCTCGTCACGGGACAGCTATGGCTACACCTTC. Protein: CASSSSRDSYGYTF.

This chain uses TRBV9 with TRBJ1-5; no clear D gene. Per germline, CDR1 SGDLS and CDR2 YYNGEE. Trimming pared 3 bases from V and 5 bases from J, leaving 15 bases between. CDR3 size: 15 residues. This CDR3 reads CASSGLGGGDQPQHF. CDR3 DNA: TGTGCCAGCAGCGGCTTGGGAGGTGGGGATCAGCCCCAGCATTTT. Full variable domain (remainder filled in from reference TRBV9 and TRBJ1-5): DSGVTQTPKHLITATGQRVTLRCSPRSGDLSVYWYQQSLDQGLQFLIQYYNGEERAKGNILERFSAQQFPDLHSELNLSSLELGDSALYFCASSGLGGGDQPQHFGDGTRLSIL.

This chain connects TRBV5-4 to TRBJ1-6; 8 nucleotides match TRBD1. The V segment lost 4 bases and the J segment 12 bases; nucleotides outside the gene matches: 9. Germline V lookup: CDR1 SGHNT, CDR2 YYREEE (reference sequence). The CDR3 extends over 14 amino acids. In DNA, the CDR3 is TGTGCCAGCAGCGAGCCGGACAGGGATTTACCCCTCCACTTT. Protein: CASSEPDRDLPLHF.

CDR3 nucleotides: TGTGCCAGCAGAGGGACAGGCGCTAGGAACACCATATATTTT. Amino acids: CASRGTGARNTIYF. The chain couples TRBV11-2 to TRBJ1-3, with 8 bases aligning to TRBD1. The V segment lost 6 bases and the J segment 7 bases; nucleotides outside the gene matches: 8. CDR3 length: 14 residues. Germline CDR1 is SGHAT and CDR2 is FQNNGV.

The chain links TRBV5-6 to TRBJ1-2; D perhaps matches TRBD1 (5 bases). CDR1 and CDR2 (germline): SGHDT, YYEEEE. This CDR3 contains 16 residues. The V and J ends lost 5 bases and 5 bases respectively, with 22 bases between them. The CDR3 reads CASRYALAGIIYGYTF. The CDR3 nucleotides read TGTGCCAGCAGATACGCTTTGGCAGGGATCATTTATGGCTACACCTTC.

The genes are TRBV6-5 and TRBJ2-3; 9 bases are a match to TRBD1. The germline V gene has CDR1 MNHEY and CDR2 SVGAGI. V shed 1 base, J shed 3 bases, and the junction held 5 bases outside the gene matches. This CDR3 has 16 amino acids. The CDR3 protein is CASSYWTGVRTDTQYF. DNA for the CDR3: TGTGCCAGCAGTTACTGGACAGGGGTGCGGACAGATACGCAGTATTTT.

This chain uses TRBV9 with TRBJ2-2, with D possibly being TRBD1 (7 bases). This CDR3 contains 17 residues. V gave up 4 bases and J gave up 4 bases, with 20 bases separating them. Germline V CDR1 and CDR2: SGDLS, YYNGEE. The CDR3 DNA sequence: TGTGCCAGCAGCTCCCCTTCGCGGGACAGATCCACCGGGGAGCTGTTTTTT. Translated: CASSSPSRDRSTGELFF.

This clone has more than one count but fewer than ten. This sequence joins TRBV5-4 and TRBJ2-3, with D maybe TRBD1 (6 bases). This CDR3 is 16 amino acids long. The germline V gene has CDR1 SGHNT and CDR2 YYREEE (reference sequence). Trimming removed 0 bases from V and 0 bases from J, with 11 bases in between. CDR3 sequence: CASSLVRDTSTDTQYF. The CDR3, as DNA: TGTGCCAGCAGCTTGGTTAGGGACACTAGCACAGATACGCAGTATTTT. The variable domain in full, with the rest retrieved from reference TRBV5-4 and TRBJ2-3, is ETGVTQSPTHLIKTRGQQVTLRCSSQSGHNTVSWYQQALGQGPQFIFQYYREEENGRGNFPPRFSGLQFPNYSSELNVNALELDDSALYLCASSLVRDTSTDTQYFGPGTRLTVL.

This chain connects TRBV29-1 to TRBJ1-5; D call uncertain. This CDR3 has 13 residues. V was clipped by 5 bases and J by 4 bases, with 12 bases between them. The germline gives CDR1 SQVTM, CDR2 ANQGSEA. The CDR3 reads CSVIISGNQPQHF. The CDR3 coding sequence is TGCAGCGTTATAATTTCGGGAAATCAGCCCCAGCATTTT.

This chain links TRBV9 with TRBJ2-4, with D maybe TRBD2 (7 bases). Germline loops: CDR1 SGDLS, CDR2 YYNGEE. The CDR3 spans 14 residues. V lost 4 bases to trimming and J lost 12 bases, with 20 bases between them. CDR3 region: CASSRGADIESQYF. The CDR3 DNA reads as TGTGCCAGCAGCCGGGGGGCCGATATCGAGAGTCAGTACTTC.

Here the CDR3 reads CASRIGGFTYSNQPQHF. For the CDR3, the DNA is TGTGCCAGCAGAATAGGGGGATTTACGTATAGCAATCAGCCCCAGCATTTT. The chain recombines TRBV28 with TRBJ1-5; D perhaps matches TRBD1 (6 bases). The germline CDR1 and CDR2 sequences are MDHEN and SYDVKM. The CDR3 totals 17 residues. Between the trimmed V and J ends, which lost 6 bases and 0 bases, there was a span of 18 bases.

The CDR3 protein is CAIRPGGQINQPQHF. The DNA for the CDR3 is TGTGCCATTAGGCCCGGGGGGCAGATTAATCAGCCCCAGCATTTT. The chain has TRBV11-1 and TRBJ1-5; possible D gene TRBD1, 6 bases. Germline values: CDR1 SGHAT, CDR2 FQDESV (reference sequence). CDR3 length equals 15 residues. The germline V and J ends were trimmed by 10 bases and 4 bases, with 20 bases remaining between them.

On this clone itself: At one boundary the junction diverges from the germline segment, which might be a read error. The V call is TRBV30, the J call TRBJ2-4; tentatively, D is TRBD2 (6 bases). This CDR3 comprises 15 residues. Germline V gene data show CDR1 as GTSNPN and CDR2 as SVGIG (reference sequence). Here the CDR3 reads CAWSSRGSWVNSQYF. The CDR3 bases are TGTGCCTGGAGTAGTCGGGGGAGCTGGGTGAACAGTCAGTACTTC. The entire variable domain, with the rest obtained from reference TRBV30 and TRBJ2-4, is as follows: SQTIHQWPATLVQPVGSPLSLECTVEGTSNPNLYWYRQAAGRGLQLLFYSVGIGQISSEVPQNLSASRPQDRQFILSSKKLLLSDSGFYLCAWSSRGSWVNSQYFGAGTRLSVL.

As regards this clone: The germline gene is not matched at one end of the junction; a read error may be the cause. V gene TRBV13 combines with J gene TRBJ2-4; TRBD2 agrees at 8 bases. Germline V lookup: CDR1 PRHDT, CDR2 FYEKMQ (reference sequence). The length of the CDR3 is 23 residues. CDR3 region: CASSLALGVAGPDGRVAKNSQYF. CDR3 sequence (DNA): TGTGCCAGCAGCTTAGCTTTGGGGGTAGCGGGACCCGATGGTCGGGTAGCCAAAAACAGTCAGTACTTC.

This clone rates as medium-sized. This rearrangement joins TRBV14 to TRBJ2-1; 10 bases are a match to TRBD1. Germline loops: CDR1 SGHDN, CDR2 FVKESK. The CDR3 spans 15 residues. Losses at the gene ends were 7 bases for V and 4 bases for J; bases not matched to a gene: 7. DNA of the CDR3: TGTGCCAGCAAGGGGACAGGGGCCCATTACAATGAGCAGTTCTTC. Translation: CASKGTGAHYNEQFF.

The chain employs TRBV18 and TRBJ2-2; maybe TRBD1 (5 bases). The V and J ends lost 6 bases and 1 base respectively, with 9 bases between them. The CDR3 runs 14 residues. Germline CDR1 is KGHSH and CDR2 is LQKENI. In nucleotides, the CDR3 is TGTGCCAGCTCGGACAACCTGAACACCGGGGAGCTGTTTTTT. It specifies CASSDNLNTGELFF.